This T cell receptor (beta chain) was profiled in a study of spatial heterogeneity in lung cancer. General observations from the study: At tumor resection, ubiquitous expanded TCRs were detected in blood more often than later.

Unique molecular identifiers tagged every individual TCR cDNA molecule. TCRdb passed the 5' RACE reads through MiXCR, listing each CDR3 protein once. Here the sample spans some 100,000 distinct CDR3 sequences, 9.5% to 15% being singletons. Germline V gene data show CDR1 as MNHEY and CDR2 as SMNVEV (reference sequence). This CDR3 region has 19 residues. Deletions cut 5 bases from V and 0 bases from J, with 20 bases between. Time point of the sample: sample taken at primary tumor resection. Tumor, nontumor lung or frozen PBMC supplied whole RNA, sequenced without sorting. As concerns this clonotype: No antigen is known for it.

The genes are TRBV27 and TRBJ1-6; possibly TRBD1 for D (5 bases). The source was PBMCs, collected at surgery. The clonotype originates from a male donor with early-stage non-small cell lung cancer. CDR3 sequence reads: CASSPSRTGGSSYNSPLHF. The CDR3 DNA follows: TGTGCCAGCAGTCCCAGCCGAACCGGGGGGAGCTCCTATAATTCACCCCTCCACTTT.